The text below deals with one T cell receptor beta chain. The junction does not match germline at one end; this may be a read error. Co-extraction of both nucleic acids (RNA and DNA) used roughly 19-33 mg of unsorted bulk tissue. The data originate from a study of tumor-infiltrating lymphocytes in primary liver carcinoma. The CDR3 contains 14 residues. Germline V lookup: CDR1 GTSNPN, CDR2 SVGIG (reference sequence). Total RNA amounting to 450 to 500 ng was the source from which TCR beta cDNA was made with a constant-region primer. Slightly modified ARM-PCR with three nested multiplex PCR rounds yielded TCR beta libraries. Both of the initial two PCR rounds ran for 10 cycles and employed TRBV1-TRBV30 forward primers alongside a C-beta reverse primer. TCRdb reprocessed the multiplex PCR reads with MiXCR, giving one entry per CDR3 protein. The sample consists of 90,000 to 100,000 distinct CDR3 sequences, more than 60% of them appearing once.

The source material was liver tumor tissue from sampling region 5. Subset noted: tumor region T5, tumor centre. This sequence originates from a woman aged 60-70 years with primary liver carcinoma and hepatitis B virus infection. The chain joins TRBV30 to TRBJ1-5; D is unclear. Here the CDR3 DNA reads TGTGTCTGGACCAGTGTAGGGCGCAATCAGCCCCAGCATTTT. Residues: CVWTSVGRNQPQHF.